Presented here are 6 T cell receptor beta chains from one specimen sequenced in a study of blood T cell repertoires in COVID-19. The table came from immunoSEQ multiplex PCR; TCRdb's copy has only in-frame clones and leaves some out. The sample carries 100,000 to 150,000 clones, about 88% recorded once. The sequenced material came from peripheral blood. These receptors all stem from a woman of 80 years or more with acute or convalescent COVID-19.

The chain uses TRBV5-8 and TRBJ2-3, with D possibly matching TRBD1 (5 bases). The V end lost 1 base, the J end lost 3 bases, and 9 bases lay between the germline ends. The CDR3 loop spans 14 amino acids. The germline V gene encodes CDR1 SGHTS and CDR2 YDEGEE. The chain's CDR3 is CASSLSQGTDTQYF. CDR3 DNA: TGTGCCAGCAGCTTGTCGCAGGGTACAGATACGCAGTATTTT.

This chain uses TRBV5-1 with TRBJ1-5; D is ambiguous. The CDR3 has 14 amino acids. Germline loops: CDR1 SGHRS, CDR2 YFSETQ. V lost 4 bases, J lost 1 base, and 9 bases lay in between. In DNA, the CDR3 is TGCGCCAGCAGCCTAGATAACAGCAATCAGCCCCAGCATTTT. Encoded protein: CASSLDNSNQPQHF.

The chain joins TRBV5-6 to TRBJ1-2, with 7 bases aligning to TRBD1. The trim removed 6 bases at V and 4 bases at J, leaving 9 bases unmatched. The CDR3 covers 14 residues. Germline V gene data show CDR1 as SGHDT and CDR2 as YYEEEE. CDR3 bases: TGTGCCAGCAACAGGGCCGGACAGGTCTATGGCTACACCTTC. Translation: CASNRAGQVYGYTF.

This chain uses TRBV4-3 with TRBJ2-7; D perhaps matches TRBD2 (6 bases). Germline CDR1 reads LGHNA; CDR2 reads YSLEER. The CDR3 extends over 16 amino acids. The V end was cut by 1 base, the J end by 2 bases, with 15 bases between. This CDR3 reads CASSQGLRGLPYEQYF. The CDR3 DNA reads TGCGCCAGCAGCCAAGGATTACGGGGACTTCCCTACGAGCAGTACTTC.

V gene TRBV20-1 combines with J gene TRBJ1-1; no clear D. V was pared by 8 bases and J by 7 bases, with 14 bases between. The germline gives CDR1 DFQATT, CDR2 SNEGSKA (reference sequence). This CDR3 is built from 11 residues. The DNA for the CDR3 is TGCAGTCCAAGAGTAGGGAGTGAAGCTTTCTTT. Translation: CSPRVGSEAFF.

The rearrangement uses TRBV5-6 and TRBJ2-7, with D possibly TRBD2 on 6 matching bases. CDR1 SGHDT and CDR2 YYEEEE come from the germline V gene. The CDR3 covers 16 residues. The V end was cut by 1 base, the J end by 6 bases, with 20 bases between. The CDR3 loop is CASSLRVGGPSGEQYF. The CDR3 DNA is TGTGCCAGCAGCTTGCGGGTCGGGGGACCTTCGGGCGAGCAGTACTTC.